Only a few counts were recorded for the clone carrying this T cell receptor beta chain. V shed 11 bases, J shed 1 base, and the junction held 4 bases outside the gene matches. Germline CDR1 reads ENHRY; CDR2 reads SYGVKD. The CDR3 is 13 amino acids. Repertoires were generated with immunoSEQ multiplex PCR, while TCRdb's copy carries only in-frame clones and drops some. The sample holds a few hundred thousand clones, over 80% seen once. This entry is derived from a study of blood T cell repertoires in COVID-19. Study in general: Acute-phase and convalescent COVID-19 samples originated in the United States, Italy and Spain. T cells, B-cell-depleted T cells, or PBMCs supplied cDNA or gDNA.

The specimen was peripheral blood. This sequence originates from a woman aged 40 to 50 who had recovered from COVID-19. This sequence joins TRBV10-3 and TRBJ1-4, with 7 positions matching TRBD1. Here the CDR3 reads CALQGGTNEKLFF. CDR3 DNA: TGTGCCCTCCAGGGGGGAACTAATGAAAAACTGTTTTTT.